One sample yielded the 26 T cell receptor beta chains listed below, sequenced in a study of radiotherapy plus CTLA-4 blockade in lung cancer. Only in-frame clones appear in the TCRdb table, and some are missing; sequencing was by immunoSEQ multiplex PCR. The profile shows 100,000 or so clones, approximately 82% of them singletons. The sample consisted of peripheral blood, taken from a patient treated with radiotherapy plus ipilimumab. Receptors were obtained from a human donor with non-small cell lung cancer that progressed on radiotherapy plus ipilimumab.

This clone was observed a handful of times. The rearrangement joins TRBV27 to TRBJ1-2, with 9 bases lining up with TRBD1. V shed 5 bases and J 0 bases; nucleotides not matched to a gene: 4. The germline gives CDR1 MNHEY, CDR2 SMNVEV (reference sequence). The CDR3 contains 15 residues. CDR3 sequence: CASSTYRGPNYGYTF. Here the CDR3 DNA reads TGTGCCAGCAGTACTTACAGGGGGCCTAACTATGGCTACACCTTC.

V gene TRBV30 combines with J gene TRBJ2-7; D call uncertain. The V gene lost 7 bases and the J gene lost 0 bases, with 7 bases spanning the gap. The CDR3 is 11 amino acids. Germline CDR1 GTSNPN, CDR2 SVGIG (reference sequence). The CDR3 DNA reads TGTGCCTCTACGACCTCCTACGAGCAGTACTTC. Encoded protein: CASTTSYEQYF.

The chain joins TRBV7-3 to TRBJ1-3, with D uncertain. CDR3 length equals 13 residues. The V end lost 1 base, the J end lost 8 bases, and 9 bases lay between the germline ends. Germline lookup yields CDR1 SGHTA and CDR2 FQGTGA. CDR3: CASSLNSWDTIYF. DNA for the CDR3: TGTGCCAGCAGCTTAAACAGTTGGGACACCATATATTTT. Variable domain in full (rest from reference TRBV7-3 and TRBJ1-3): GAGVSQTPSNKVTEKGKYVELRCDPISGHTALYWYRQSLGQGPEFLIYFQGTGAADDSGLPNDRFFAVRPEGSVSTLKIQRTERGDSAVYLCASSLNSWDTIYFGEGSWLTVV.

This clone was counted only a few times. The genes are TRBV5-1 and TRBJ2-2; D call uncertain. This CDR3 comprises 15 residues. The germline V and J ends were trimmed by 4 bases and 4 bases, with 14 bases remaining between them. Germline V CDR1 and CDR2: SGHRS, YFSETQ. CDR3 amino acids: CASSPTVGTTGELFF. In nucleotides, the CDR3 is TGCGCCAGCAGCCCTACGGTAGGAACCACCGGGGAGCTGTTTTTT.

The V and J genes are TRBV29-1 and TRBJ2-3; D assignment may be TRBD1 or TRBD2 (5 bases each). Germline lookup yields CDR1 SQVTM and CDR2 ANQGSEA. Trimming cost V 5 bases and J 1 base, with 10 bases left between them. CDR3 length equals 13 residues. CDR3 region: CSVWDGGTDTQYF. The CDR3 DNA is TGCAGCGTTTGGGACGGAGGCACAGATACGCAGTATTTT.

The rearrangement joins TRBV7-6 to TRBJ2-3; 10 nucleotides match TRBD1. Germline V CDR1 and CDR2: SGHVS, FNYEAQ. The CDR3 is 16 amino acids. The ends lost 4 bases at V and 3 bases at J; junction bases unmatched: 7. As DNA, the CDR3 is TGTGCCAGCAGCTCAATTACGGGACAGGGGACAGATACGCAGTATTTT. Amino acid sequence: CASSSITGQGTDTQYF.

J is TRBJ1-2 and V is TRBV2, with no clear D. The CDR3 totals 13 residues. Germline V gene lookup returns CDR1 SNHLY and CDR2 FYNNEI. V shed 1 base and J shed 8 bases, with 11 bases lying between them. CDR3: CASSEGQPGGYTF. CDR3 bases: TGTGCCAGCAGTGAAGGGCAGCCGGGAGGCTACACCTTC.

CDR3 loop: CASSLSGGSNYEQYF. As DNA, the CDR3 is TGTGCCAGCAGTTTATCGGGCGGGAGTAATTACGAGCAGTACTTC. V usage is TRBV27 and J usage is TRBJ2-7; 7 bases match TRBD2. V shed 0 bases and J 4 bases; nucleotides not matched to a gene: 6. The CDR3 is 15 amino acids. The V gene's germline CDR1 is MNHEY and CDR2 SMNVEV (reference sequence).

The CDR3 sequence: CAWSVMETQYF. The DNA for the CDR3 is TGTGCCTGGAGTGTTATGGAGACCCAGTACTTC. This chain uses TRBV30 with TRBJ2-5; no clear D gene. The CDR3 loop spans 11 amino acids. Trimming shortened V by 0 bases and J by 5 bases, and 4 bases separated the two germline ends. Germline assignment: CDR1 GTSNPN and CDR2 SVGIG (reference sequence).

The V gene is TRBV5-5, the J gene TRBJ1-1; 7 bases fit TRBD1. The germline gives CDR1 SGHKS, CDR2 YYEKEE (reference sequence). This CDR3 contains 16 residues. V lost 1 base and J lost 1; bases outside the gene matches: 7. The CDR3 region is CASSLRVDRTNTEAFF. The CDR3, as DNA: TGTGCCAGCAGCTTGAGGGTGGACAGGACGAACACTGAAGCTTTCTTT.

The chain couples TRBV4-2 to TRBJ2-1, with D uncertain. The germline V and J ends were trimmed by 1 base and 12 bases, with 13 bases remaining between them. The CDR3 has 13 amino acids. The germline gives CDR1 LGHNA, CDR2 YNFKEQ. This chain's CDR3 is CASSQGSGAGQFF. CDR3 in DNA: TGTGCCAGCAGCCAAGGTTCGGGCGCTGGGCAGTTCTTC.

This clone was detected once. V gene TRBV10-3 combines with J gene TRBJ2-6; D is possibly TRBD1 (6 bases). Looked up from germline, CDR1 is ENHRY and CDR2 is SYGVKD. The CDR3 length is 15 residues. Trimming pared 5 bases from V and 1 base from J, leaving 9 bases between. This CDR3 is CAISPQGSGANVLTF. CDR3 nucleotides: TGTGCCATCAGTCCTCAGGGGTCTGGGGCCAACGTCCTGACTTTC.

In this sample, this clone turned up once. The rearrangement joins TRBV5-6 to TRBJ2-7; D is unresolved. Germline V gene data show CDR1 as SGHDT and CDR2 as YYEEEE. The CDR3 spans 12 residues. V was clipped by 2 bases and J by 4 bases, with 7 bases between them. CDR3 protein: CASSFRSYEQYF. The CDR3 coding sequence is TGTGCCAGCAGCTTTCGGTCTTACGAGCAGTACTTC.

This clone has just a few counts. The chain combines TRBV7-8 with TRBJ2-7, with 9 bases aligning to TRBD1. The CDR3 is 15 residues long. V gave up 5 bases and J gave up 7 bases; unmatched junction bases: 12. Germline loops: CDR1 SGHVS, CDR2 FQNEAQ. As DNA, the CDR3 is TGTGCCAGCAGCCACACAGGGGGCAACCGGGGGGAGCAGTACGTC. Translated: CASSHTGGNRGEQYV.

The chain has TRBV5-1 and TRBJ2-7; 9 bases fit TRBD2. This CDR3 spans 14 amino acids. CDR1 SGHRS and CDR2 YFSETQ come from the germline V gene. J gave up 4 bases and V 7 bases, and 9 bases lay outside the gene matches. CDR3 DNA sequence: TGCGCCAGCTCACGCGGGGGGGGCGAGTACGAGCAGTACTTC. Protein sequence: CASSRGGGEYEQYF.

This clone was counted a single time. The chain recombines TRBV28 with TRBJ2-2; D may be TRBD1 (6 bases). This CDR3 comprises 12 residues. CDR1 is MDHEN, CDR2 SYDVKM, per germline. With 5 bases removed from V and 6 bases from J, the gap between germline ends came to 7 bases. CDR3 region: CASSQGSGELFF. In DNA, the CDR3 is TGTGCCAGCAGTCAGGGGTCCGGGGAGCTGTTTTTT. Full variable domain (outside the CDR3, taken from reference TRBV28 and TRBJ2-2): DVKVTQSSRYLVKRTGEKVFLECVQDMDHENMFWYRQDPGLGLRLIYFSYDVKMKEKGDIPEGYSVSREKKERFSLILESASTNQTSMYLCASSQGSGELFFGEGSRLTVL.

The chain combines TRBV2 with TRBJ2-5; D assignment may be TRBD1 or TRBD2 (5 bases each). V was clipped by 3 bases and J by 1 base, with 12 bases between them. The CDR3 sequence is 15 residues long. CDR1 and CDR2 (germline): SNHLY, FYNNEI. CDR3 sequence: CASSDRGALQETQYF. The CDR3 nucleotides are TGTGCCAGCAGTGATAGAGGGGCCCTCCAAGAGACCCAGTACTTC. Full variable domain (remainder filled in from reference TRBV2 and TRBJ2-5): EPEVTQTPSHQVTQMGQEVILRCVPISNHLYFYWYRQILGQKVEFLVSFYNNEISEKSEIFDDQFSVERPDGSNFTLKIRSTKLEDSAMYFCASSDRGALQETQYFGPGTRLLVL.

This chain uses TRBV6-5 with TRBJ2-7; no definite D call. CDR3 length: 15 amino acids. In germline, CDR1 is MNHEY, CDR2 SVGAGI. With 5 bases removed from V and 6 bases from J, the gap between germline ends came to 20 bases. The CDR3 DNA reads TGTGCCAGCAGTGGGTTAACAGCCGGCACTGGCGAGCAGTACGTC. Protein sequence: CASSGLTAGTGEQYV.

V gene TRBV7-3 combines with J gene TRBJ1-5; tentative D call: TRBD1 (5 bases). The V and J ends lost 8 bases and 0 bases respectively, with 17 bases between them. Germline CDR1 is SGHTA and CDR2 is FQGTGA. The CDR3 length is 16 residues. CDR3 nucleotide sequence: TGTGCCAGCGACAGAAGCGGGCCGGCTAGCAATCAGCCCCAGCATTTT. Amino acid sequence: CASDRSGPASNQPQHF.

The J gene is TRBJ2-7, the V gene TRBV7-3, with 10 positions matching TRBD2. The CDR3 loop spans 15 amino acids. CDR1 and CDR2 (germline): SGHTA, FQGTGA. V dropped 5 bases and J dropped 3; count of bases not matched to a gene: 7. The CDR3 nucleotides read TGTGCCAGCAGCCACATAGCGGGAGGACTCTACGAGCAGTACTTC. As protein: CASSHIAGGLYEQYF.

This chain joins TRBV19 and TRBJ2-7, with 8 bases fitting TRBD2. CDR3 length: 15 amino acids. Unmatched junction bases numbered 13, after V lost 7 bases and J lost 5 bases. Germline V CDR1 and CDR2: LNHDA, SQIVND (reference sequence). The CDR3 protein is CASTPPGRRGDEQYF. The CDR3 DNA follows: TGTGCCAGTACCCCACCCGGGAGGCGGGGGGACGAGCAGTACTTC.

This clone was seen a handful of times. The CDR3 sequence: CASSDGVNEQFF. The DNA of the CDR3 is TGTGCCAGCAGTGACGGGGTCAATGAGCAGTTCTTC. The rearrangement joins TRBV6-4 to TRBJ2-1; D is unclear. The germline gives CDR1 MRHNA, CDR2 SNTAGT. This CDR3 is built from 12 residues. The V gene lost 2 bases and the J gene lost 6 bases, with 5 bases spanning the gap.

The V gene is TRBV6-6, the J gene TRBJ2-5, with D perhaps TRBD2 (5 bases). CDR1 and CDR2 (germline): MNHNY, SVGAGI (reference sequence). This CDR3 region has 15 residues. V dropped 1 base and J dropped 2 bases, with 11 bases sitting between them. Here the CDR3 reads CASSYLVGGQETQYF. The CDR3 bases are TGTGCCAGCAGTTACTTAGTTGGAGGACAAGAGACCCAGTACTTC.

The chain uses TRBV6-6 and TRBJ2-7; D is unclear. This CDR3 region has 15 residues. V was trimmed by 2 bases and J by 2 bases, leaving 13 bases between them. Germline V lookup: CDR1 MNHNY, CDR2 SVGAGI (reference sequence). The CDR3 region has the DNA TGTGCCAGCAGTTACAGGGAAACTACACCCTACGAGCAGTACGTC. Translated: CASSYRETTPYEQYV.

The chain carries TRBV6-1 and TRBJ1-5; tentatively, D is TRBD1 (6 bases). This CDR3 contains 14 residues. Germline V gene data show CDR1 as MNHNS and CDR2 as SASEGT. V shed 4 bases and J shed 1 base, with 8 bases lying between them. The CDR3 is CASSGQGSNQPQHF. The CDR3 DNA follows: TGTGCCAGCAGTGGTCAGGGGAGCAATCAGCCCCAGCATTTT.

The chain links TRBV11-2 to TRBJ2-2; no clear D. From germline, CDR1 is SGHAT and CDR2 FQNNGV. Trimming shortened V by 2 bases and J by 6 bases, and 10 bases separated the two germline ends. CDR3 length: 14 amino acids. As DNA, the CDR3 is TGTGCCAGCAGCTTAAGTTTGTCCGCCGGGGAGCTGTTTTTT. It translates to CASSLSLSAGELFF.